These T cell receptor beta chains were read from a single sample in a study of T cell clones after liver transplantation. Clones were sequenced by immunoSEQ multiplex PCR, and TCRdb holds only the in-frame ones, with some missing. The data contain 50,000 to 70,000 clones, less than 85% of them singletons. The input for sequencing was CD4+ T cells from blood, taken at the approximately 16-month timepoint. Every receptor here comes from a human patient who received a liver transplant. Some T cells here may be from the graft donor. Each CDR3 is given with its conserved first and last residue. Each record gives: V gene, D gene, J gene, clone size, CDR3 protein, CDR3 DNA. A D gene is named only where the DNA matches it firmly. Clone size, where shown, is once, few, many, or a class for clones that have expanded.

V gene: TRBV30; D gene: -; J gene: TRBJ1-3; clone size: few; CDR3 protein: CAWKGLGSGNTIYF; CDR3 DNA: TGTGCCTGGAAAGGGCTAGGCTCTGGAAACACCATATATTTT
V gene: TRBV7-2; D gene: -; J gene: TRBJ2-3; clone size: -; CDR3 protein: CASSPGGPTDTQYF; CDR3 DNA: TGTGCCAGCAGCCCCGGGGGGCCCACAGATACGCAGTATTTT
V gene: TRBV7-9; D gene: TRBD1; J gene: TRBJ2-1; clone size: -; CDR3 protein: CASSFDRGEDNEQFF; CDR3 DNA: TGTGCCAGCAGCTTTGACAGGGGAGAGGACAATGAGCAGTTCTTC
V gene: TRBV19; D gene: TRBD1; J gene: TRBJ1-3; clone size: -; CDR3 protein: CASSAGQGATGNTIYF; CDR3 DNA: TGTGCCAGTAGTGCGGGACAGGGGGCGACGGGAAACACCATATATTTT
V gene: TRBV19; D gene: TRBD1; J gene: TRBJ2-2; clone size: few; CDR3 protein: CASSVGTGQGAGTGELFF; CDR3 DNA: TGTGCCAGTAGTGTTGGGACGGGACAGGGTGCGGGCACCGGGGAGCTGTTTTTT
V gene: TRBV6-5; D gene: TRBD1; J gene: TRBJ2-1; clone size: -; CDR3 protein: CASSFTLRDRDNEQFF; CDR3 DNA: TGTGCCAGCAGTTTTACTCTCCGGGACAGAGACAATGAGCAGTTCTTC
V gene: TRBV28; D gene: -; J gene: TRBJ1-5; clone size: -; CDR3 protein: CASSQVRGARNQPQHF; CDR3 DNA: TGTGCCAGCAGCCAAGTAAGGGGGGCGCGAAATCAGCCCCAGCATTTT
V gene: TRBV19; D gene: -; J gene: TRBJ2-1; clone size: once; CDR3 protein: CASTAQLYGNEQFF; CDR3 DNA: TGTGCCAGTACCGCCCAACTCTATGGCAATGAGCAGTTCTTC
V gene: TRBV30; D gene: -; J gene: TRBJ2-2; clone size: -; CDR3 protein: CAWSVFGGMGTGELFF; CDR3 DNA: TGTGCCTGGAGTGTATTTGGGGGCATGGGCACCGGGGAGCTGTTTTTT
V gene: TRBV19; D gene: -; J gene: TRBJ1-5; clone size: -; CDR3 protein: CASRGEEGNQPQHF; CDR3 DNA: TGTGCCAGTAGGGGCGAGGAGGGCAATCAGCCCCAGCATTTT
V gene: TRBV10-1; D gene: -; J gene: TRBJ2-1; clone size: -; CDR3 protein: CASSDGPRNEQFF; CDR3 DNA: TGCGCCAGCAGTGACGGACCCCGCAATGAGCAGTTCTTC
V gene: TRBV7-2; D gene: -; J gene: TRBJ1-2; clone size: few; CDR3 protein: CASSWKGGDGYTF; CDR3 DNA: TGTGCCAGCAGCTGGAAGGGTGGTGATGGCTACACCTTC
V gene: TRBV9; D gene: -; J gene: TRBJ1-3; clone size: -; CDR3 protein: CASSVAVGNSGNTIYF; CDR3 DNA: TGTGCCAGCAGCGTAGCGGTCGGCAACTCTGGAAACACCATATATTTT
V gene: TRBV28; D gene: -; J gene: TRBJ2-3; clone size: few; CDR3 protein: CASTPSTADTQYF; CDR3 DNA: TGTGCCAGCACCCCTTCGACCGCAGATACGCAGTATTTT
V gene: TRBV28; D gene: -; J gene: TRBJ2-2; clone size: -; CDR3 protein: CASSLLVGELFF; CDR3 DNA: TGTGCCAGCAGTTTACTGGTCGGGGAGCTGTTTTTT
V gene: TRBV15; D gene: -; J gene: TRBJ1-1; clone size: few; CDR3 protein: CATGSRMNTEAFF; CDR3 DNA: TGTGCCACCGGGTCCAGGATGAACACTGAAGCTTTCTTT
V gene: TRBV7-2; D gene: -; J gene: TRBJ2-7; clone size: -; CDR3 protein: CASSLAIQGYEQYF; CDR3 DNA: TGTGCCAGCAGCTTAGCAATACAGGGATACGAGCAGTACTTC
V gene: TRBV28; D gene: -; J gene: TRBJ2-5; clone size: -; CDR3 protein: CASSFWAEQETQYF; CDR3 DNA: TGTGCCAGCAGTTTTTGGGCAGAACAAGAGACCCAGTACTTC
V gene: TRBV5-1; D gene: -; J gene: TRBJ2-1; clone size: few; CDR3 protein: CASSLVQGHEQFF; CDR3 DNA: TGCGCCAGCAGCTTGGTACAGGGCCATGAGCAGTTCTTC
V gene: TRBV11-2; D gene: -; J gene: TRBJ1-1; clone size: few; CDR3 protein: CASSLSRVDVGAEAFF; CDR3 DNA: TGTGCCAGCAGCTTGTCACGCGTAGACGTCGGGGCTGAAGCTTTCTTT
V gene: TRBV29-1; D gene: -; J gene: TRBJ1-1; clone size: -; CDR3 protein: CSAGEGDTEAFF; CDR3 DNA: TGCAGCGCTGGGGAGGGTGACACTGAAGCTTTCTTT
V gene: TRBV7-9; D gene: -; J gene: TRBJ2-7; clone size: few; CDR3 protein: CASSLNDAAYYEQYF; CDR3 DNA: TGTGCCAGCAGCTTAAACGATGCAGCCTACTACGAGCAGTACTTC
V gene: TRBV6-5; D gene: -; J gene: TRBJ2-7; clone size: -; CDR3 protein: CASRTLGGDPYEQYF; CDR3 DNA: TGTGCCAGCAGGACCCTGGGCGGTGACCCCTACGAGCAGTACTTC
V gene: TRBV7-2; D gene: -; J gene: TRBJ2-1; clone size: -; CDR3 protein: CASSWGAGRTNEQFF; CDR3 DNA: TGTGCCAGCAGTTGGGGGGCAGGGAGGACCAATGAGCAGTTCTTC
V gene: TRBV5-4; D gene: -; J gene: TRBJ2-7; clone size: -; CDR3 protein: CASSLDSTYEQYF; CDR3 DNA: TGTGCCAGCAGCTTGGACAGTACCTACGAGCAGTACTTC
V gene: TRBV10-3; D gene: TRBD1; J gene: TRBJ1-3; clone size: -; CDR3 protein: CAIISGTGPGNTIYF; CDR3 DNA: TGTGCCATCATCTCTGGGACAGGGCCTGGAAACACCATATATTTT
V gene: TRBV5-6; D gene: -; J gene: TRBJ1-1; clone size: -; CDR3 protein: CASRSGRNTEAFF; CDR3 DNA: TGTGCCAGCAGGTCGGGGCGAAACACTGAAGCTTTCTTT
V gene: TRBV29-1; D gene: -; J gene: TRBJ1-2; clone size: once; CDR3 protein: CSVEDLTKTYTF; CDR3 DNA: TGCAGCGTTGAAGATCTGACAAAGACCTACACCTTC